The 14 T cell receptor beta chains presented below share a single source sample, sequenced in a study of tumor and adjacent non-tumor tissue in lung cancer. Three rounds of nested PCR, following a modified ARM-PCR protocol, produced the TCRbeta library. TCRdb reprocessed the multiplex PCR reads via MiXCR and lists one record per CDR3 protein. The sample carries 75,000 to 80,000 distinct CDR3 sequences, 65% to 90% recorded once. RNA was extracted from bulk tissue without any cell sorting. The source material was lung tumor tissue. Receptor source: a woman between 50 and 59 years old with non-small cell lung cancer.

Remarks on this clonotype: Mismatch with germline at one junction end may stem from a read error. The chain has TRBV6-2 or TRBV6-3 and TRBJ1-1; tentative D call: TRBD1 (5 bases). The CDR3 runs to 16 residues. CDR1 is MNHEY and CDR2 is SVGEGT in the germline V gene. The CDR3 region has the DNA TGTGCCAGCAGTTACGCCCTGATTCCGAGAGGGACTGATGCTATCTTT. It codes for CASSYALIPRGTDAIF.

This chain links TRBV29-1 with TRBJ2-7; 9 nucleotides line up with TRBD2. The CDR3 extends over 12 amino acids. After removal of 7 bases from V and 3 bases from J, the junction contained 4 bases not matched to a gene. CDR1 is SQVTM, CDR2 ANQGSEA, per germline. CDR3 sequence (DNA): TGCAGCGCCCTAGCGGGATTCTACGAGCAGTACTTC. This sequence encodes CSALAGFYEQYF.

This clonotype was counted once. One junction end does not reproduce the germline sequence, and a read error may be involved. The rearrangement joins TRBV11-1 to TRBJ1-1, with 7 bases lining up with TRBD1. This CDR3 has 17 residues. Per germline, CDR1 SGHAT and CDR2 FQDESV (reference sequence). The CDR3 region is CASSRIGGQVVGTEALF. In DNA form, the CDR3 reads TGTGCCAGTAGCAGAATAGGTGGACAGGTAGTCGGCACTGAAGCTCTCTTT.

This clonotype was observed many times. The chain couples TRBV4-1 to TRBJ1-1; D is unclear. The ends were cut back, 3 bases at V and 1 base at J, with 3 bases in the middle. The CDR3 is 12 amino acids. CDR1 and CDR2 (germline): MGHRA, YSYEKL. The CDR3 DNA follows: TGCGCCAGCAGCCATGAGAACACTGAAGCTTTCTTT. Translated, it gives CASSHENTEAFF.

V is TRBV29-1 and J is TRBJ2-7, with D possibly matching TRBD1 (5 bases). Germline V gives CDR1 SQVTM, CDR2 ANQGSEA. There are 12 residues in the CDR3. Trimming removed 4 bases at V and 10 bases at J, with 17 bases between. The CDR3 DNA sequence: TGCAGCGTTGGGACAAGGGGCTGCGAACAGTACTTC. Protein product: CSVGTRGCEQYF.

The chain links TRBV29-1 to TRBJ2-2, with D perhaps TRBD1 (6 bases). The CDR3 has 14 residues. Germline CDR1 and CDR2: SQVTM and ANQGSEA. CDR3 sequence: CRVLGQGQTGELFF. DNA of the CDR3: TGCAGAGTCTTAGGCCAGGGGCAGACCGGGGAGCTGTTTTTT.

The J gene is TRBJ2-7, the V gene TRBV10-3; D is perhaps TRBD1 or TRBD2 (5 bases each). V shed 11 bases and J shed 13 bases, with 33 bases lying between them. From germline, CDR1 is ENHRY and CDR2 SYGVKD. This CDR3 spans 15 amino acids. The CDR3: CAAQEVGTKTYEEYF. The CDR3 DNA reads TGTGCCGCGCAGGAAGTGGGGACGAAAACCTACGAGGAATACTTC.

As regards this clonotype: A junction end diverges from the germline sequence, so it may reflect a read error. This chain connects TRBV29-1 to TRBJ2-1, with 9 bases matching TRBD2. Germline V gene data show CDR1 as SQVTM and CDR2 as ANQGSEA. CDR3 length equals 14 residues. CDR3 coding DNA: TGCAGCGATGTTTCCGCGGGAGGGCCCTATGAGCACTTCTTC. This codes for CSDVSAGGPYEHFF.

This clonotype was detected a few times. At one of its ends the junction is not consistent with the germline gene, which may arise from a read error. The rearrangement joins TRBV28 to TRBJ2-3; TRBD2 aligns across 10 bases. Germline loops: CDR1 MDHEN, CDR2 SYDVKM. This CDR3 spans 14 amino acids. CDR3 DNA: TGTGTCAGCAGTCTAGCGGGAGTCGTAGATATGCAGTATTTT. This translates into CVSSLAGVVDMQYF.

On this clonotype itself: Germline and junction disagree at one end, which may indicate a read error. The chain couples TRBV11-2 to TRBJ2-2; tentatively, D is TRBD2 (5 bases). Germline V CDR1 and CDR2: SGHAT, FQNNGV. This CDR3 has 13 amino acids. DNA for the CDR3: TGTGCCAGCAGTTTAGTTAGGATCGGGGAGCCGTTTTTT. Translation gives CASSLVRIGEPFF.

To note about this clonotype: Mismatch with germline at one junction end may stem from a read error. The chain recombines TRBV4-1 with TRBJ1-2; D not resolved. The CDR3 loop spans 16 amino acids. CDR1 is MGHRA and CDR2 is YSYEKL in the germline V gene. CDR3 nucleotide sequence: TGCGCCAGTAGCCAAGATAGGTACATAGGGAACTATGGCTACACCTTC. It yields the protein CASSQDRYIGNYGYTF.

This sequence joins TRBV11-1 and TRBJ2-7, with D hard to call. The CDR3 sequence is 12 residues long. CDR1 is SGHAT and CDR2 is FQDESV in the germline V gene (reference sequence). Trimming removed 3 bases from V and 4 bases from J, with 7 bases in between. CDR3 sequence: CASSFKTYEQYF. The CDR3 DNA follows: TGTGCCAGCAGCTTCAAGACTTACGAGCAGTACTTC.

With respect to this clonotype: The junction does not match germline at one end; this may be a read error. The chain recombines TRBV6-2 or TRBV6-3 with TRBJ1-6, with a possible D match to TRBD1 (5 bases). Germline CDR1 reads MNHEY; CDR2 reads SVGEGT. This CDR3 comprises 12 residues. The CDR3 sequence: CVSEDSESRLHF. The DNA of the CDR3 is TGTGTCAGCGAAGACAGCGAATCACGCCTCCACTTT.

Details on this clonotype: Relative to the germline gene, one junction end is altered; a read error may explain this. This chain joins TRBV29-1 and TRBJ1-1, with 9 bases identical to TRBD1. CDR1 and CDR2 (germline): SQVTM, ANQGSEA. The CDR3 runs 14 residues. CDR3 sequence reads: CNLTGGLLNTEALF. The CDR3 nucleotides are TGCAACCTTACAGGGGGCTTGCTGAACACTGAAGCTCTCTTT.